These T cell receptor beta chains were read from a single sample in a study of blood T cell repertoires in COVID-19. This table comes from immunoSEQ multiplex PCR, and its TCRdb copy is limited to in-frame clones, with some not included. The data hold 150,000 to 200,000 clones, with around 79% observed a single time. Sequencing input: peripheral blood. The receptors originated from a man aged 60-69 years with active or convalescent COVID-19. CDR3s include the opening cysteine and the closing phenylalanine or tryptophan. A D gene is named only where the DNA matches it firmly. The listing skips clone size in some rows; elsewhere it reads once, few, many or a size class.

NA,14,TRBV7-2,TRBJ1-5,few,TGTGCCAGCAGCTATCGTCGGGGGAATCAGCCCCAGCATTTT,CASSYRRGNQPQHF
NA,13,TRBV30,TRBJ1-1,NA,TGTGCCTGGATCCACAGGGTAAACACTGAAGCTTTCTTT,CAWIHRVNTEAFF
TRBD2,15,TRBV4-3,TRBJ2-7,NA,TGCGCCAGCAGCCAGGGGGGGGGACCCCTCTACGAGCAGTACTTC,CASSQGGGPLYEQYF
NA,14,TRBV28,TRBJ1-5,NA,TGTGCCAGCAGTCCCCTCGGGAGCAATCAGCCCCAGCATTTT,CASSPLGSNQPQHF
TRBD1,16,TRBV6-2/TRBV6-3,TRBJ2-1,NA,TGTGCCAGCAGTACCGACAGGGAGAGCTCCTACAATGAGCAGTTCTTC,CASSTDRESSYNEQFF
NA,14,TRBV7-9,TRBJ2-1,NA,TGTGCCAGCAGGCGTATGGGCAGGGACAATGAGCAGTTCTTC,CASRRMGRDNEQFF
NA,13,TRBV18,TRBJ2-1,NA,TGTGCCAGCTCACCACGTTCTAGTGATGAGCAGTTCTTC,CASSPRSSDEQFF
TRBD2,18,TRBV15,TRBJ2-3,NA,TGTGCCACCAGCAGGCGAACTTCCGGGACTAGCGGGAGGATTCAAAAGTATTTT,CATSRRTSGTSGRIQKYF
TRBD2,15,TRBV7-9,TRBJ2-1,once,TGTGCCAGCAGCCTAGGGACTAGGCCCTTCAATGAGCAGTTCTTC,CASSLGTRPFNEQFF
NA,12,TRBV7-9,TRBJ1-5,once,TGTGCCAGCAGCTTTTGGGGGGAGCCCCAGCATTTT,CASSFWGEPQHF
TRBD1,16,TRBV14,TRBJ2-3,NA,TGTGCCAGCAGCCTTGTGCAGGGGACAGGGGGAGATACGCAGTATTTT,CASSLVQGTGGDTQYF
TRBD1,13,TRBV10-3,TRBJ1-2,NA,TGTGCCATCAGCGAGACAGGGGGATATGGCTACACCTTC,CAISETGGYGYTF
NA,15,TRBV6-2/TRBV6-3,TRBJ2-1,NA,TGTGCCAGCAGTAGTTCCCGGGACTTCTCATATGAGCAGTTCTTC,CASSSSRDFSYEQFF
TRBD1,15,TRBV11-2,TRBJ1-5,NA,TGTGCCAGCAGCTCCGGACGAGGGGGCTGGCAGCCCCAGCATTTT,CASSSGRGGWQPQHF
TRBD1,15,TRBV28,TRBJ1-5,NA,TGTGCCAGCAGCTTGACAGGGTATGGCAATCAGCCCCAGCATTTT,CASSLTGYGNQPQHF
TRBD2,14,TRBV2,TRBJ2-7,NA,TGTGCCAGCAGTACACTAGCGGGAGGCTACGAGCAGTACTTC,CASSTLAGGYEQYF
TRBD2,16,TRBV27,TRBJ2-7,NA,TGTGCCAGCAGTCCCGGCCTAGCGGGAGGGTTAGAAGAGCAGTACTTC,CASSPGLAGGLEEQYF
NA,14,TRBV7-3,TRBJ2-3,NA,TGTGCCAGCAGCCCCGTTAAGGGGACAGATACGCAGTATTTT,CASSPVKGTDTQYF
NA,15,TRBV6-5,TRBJ2-7,NA,TGTGCCAGCAGTTACTCTCGAACTAGATCCTACGAGCAGTACTTC,CASSYSRTRSYEQYF
TRBD2,17,TRBV7-2,TRBJ2-5,NA,TGTGCCAGCAGCTTAGACCTAGCGGGAGTATTACGGGAGACCCAGTACTTC,CASSLDLAGVLRETQYF
TRBD1,14,TRBV19,TRBJ2-2,NA,TGTGCCAGTAGCAAACAGGGGGCTGGCGGGGAGCTGTTTTTT,CASSKQGAGGELFF
NA,15,TRBV4-2,TRBJ1-5,NA,TGTGCCAGCAGCTTGACAGCTAATAGCAATCAGCCCCAGCATTTT,CASSLTANSNQPQHF
TRBD2,15,TRBV7-8,TRBJ2-7,NA,TGTGCCAGCAGCCGACCCGGGACTAGCGGGAAGGAGCAGTACTTC,CASSRPGTSGKEQYF
NA,13,TRBV29-1,TRBJ2-7,NA,TGCAGCGTTGTAGTCCAGGTATCCTACGAGCAGTACTTC,CSVVVQVSYEQYF
TRBD2,14,TRBV18,TRBJ2-2,NA,TGTGCCTCGTTCAGGCGGGAGGACACCGGGGAGCTGTTTTTT,CASFRREDTGELFF
NA,14,TRBV5-1,TRBJ2-5,NA,TGCGCCAGCAGCTCCCTAGGAAACGCCGGGACCCAGTACTTC,CASSSLGNAGTQYF
TRBD2,19,TRBV30,TRBJ2-3,NA,TGTGCCCCAGAGTCGTGGCAGGGGGTAGCGGGAGTTCGCACAGATACGCAGTATTTT,CAPESWQGVAGVRTDTQYF
NA,14,TRBV7-2,TRBJ1-4,once,TGTGCCAGCAGCCCAGGGACAAACACGGGAAAACTGTTTTTT,CASSPGTNTGKLFF
NA,11,TRBV3-1/TRBV3-2,TRBJ1-1,NA,TGTGCCAGCAGCCAAGGTCAGAAAGCTTTCTTT,CASSQGQKAFF
TRBD2,13,TRBV4-2,TRBJ2-7,once,TGTGCCAGCAGCCAAGATCCGGGGGGCGAGCAGTACTTC,CASSQDPGGEQYF
TRBD1,15,TRBV4-3,TRBJ1-2,NA,TGCGCCAGCAGCCAAGAAGGGCGGACAGGGGTCGGCTACACCTTC,CASSQEGRTGVGYTF
NA,13,TRBV12-3/TRBV12-4,TRBJ2-2,NA,TGTGCCAGCAGTAACAGGAACACCGGGGAGCTGTTTTTT,CASSNRNTGELFF
TRBD2,16,TRBV5-6,TRBJ2-1,once,TGTGCCAGCAGCCGTATCACTAGCGGGGGCTACAATGAGCAGTTCTTC,CASSRITSGGYNEQFF
NA,11,TRBV11-3,TRBJ1-5,NA,TGTGCCAGCAGCTTGGCCCAGCCCCAGCATTTT,CASSLAQPQHF
TRBD1,14,TRBV11-3,TRBJ2-4,NA,TGTGCCAGCAGCCCGGGACAGGGGGCGAGCATTCAGTACTTC,CASSPGQGASIQYF
NA,15,TRBV14,TRBJ2-6,NA,TGTGCCAGCAGCCACCGGGTCTCTGGGGCCAACGTCCTGACTTTC,CASSHRVSGANVLTF
NA,14,TRBV5-8,TRBJ2-7,NA,TGTGCCAGCAGCTCAGGGGCCCCTCCCTACGAGCAGTACTTC,CASSSGAPPYEQYF
NA,14,TRBV9,TRBJ2-3,NA,TGTGCCAGCAGCCCAAACCCCGAGCCAGATACGCAGTATTTT,CASSPNPEPDTQYF
NA,15,TRBV28,TRBJ1-1,many,TGTGCCAGCAGTTCTCCCAGGGGAATGAGTGGTGAAGCTTTCTTT,CASSSPRGMSGEAFF
TRBD1,12,TRBV30,TRBJ2-7,NA,TGTGCCTGGGGACAGGGATCCTACGAGCAGTACTTC,CAWGQGSYEQYF
TRBD1,16,TRBV3-1/TRBV3-2,TRBJ2-1,NA,TGTGCCAGCAGCCAAGAGGGACAGGGGGGTCACAATGAGCAGTTCTTC,CASSQEGQGGHNEQFF
NA,16,TRBV15,TRBJ1-4,NA,TGTGCCACCAGCAGAGAAAATTCCCGAGGAAACGAAAAACTGTTTTTT,CATSRENSRGNEKLFF
NA,16,TRBV28,TRBJ2-7,NA,TGTGCCAGCGAAGGAGGGGGCCGACTACTAATTTACGAGCAGTACTTC,CASEGGGRLLIYEQYF
TRBD2,16,TRBV27,TRBJ2-1,NA,TGTGCCAGCAGTCTAGCGGGGTTCGGCTCCTACAATGAGCAGTTCTTC,CASSLAGFGSYNEQFF
TRBD1,15,TRBV2,TRBJ1-5,NA,TGTGCCAGCAGTCGGACAGGGGCCTCCAATCAGCCCCAGCATTTT,CASSRTGASNQPQHF
NA,15,TRBV18,TRBJ1-1,NA,TGTGCCAGCTCACGCGAGGGGATGGGGGGCACTGAAGCTTTCTTT,CASSREGMGGTEAFF
TRBD1,14,TRBV28,TRBJ1-2,NA,TGTGCCTCTAGCCTTGGACAGGGTGACTATGGCTACACCTTC,CASSLGQGDYGYTF
NA,14,TRBV7-9,TRBJ2-7,NA,TGTGCCAGCAGTCCTTCGGGACAAAGCTACGAGCAGTACTTC,CASSPSGQSYEQYF